The entry that follows covers one T cell receptor beta chain sequence. Its antigen remains undetermined. No quality values exist for individual bases; no much larger clone is one base distant. The TCR beta chain CDR3 region was sequenced with the immunoSEQ assay. As for the authors' bioinformatics: T-cell fraction, clonal dominance and maximum TCR clone frequency were calculated for each specimen. Entries here come from immuneACCESS through TCRdb and include only in-frame sequences with V and J called. Some clones fail to appear in such tables; in the studies checked, an unresolved V gene covers under half of the shortfall, and the cause of the remainder is unknown. That table furnishes V, J and clone size, whereas the DNA furnished D and trimming. Within this sample are just under 2,500 clones, with about 71% of them counted one time only. Together, the top ten hold roughly 15% of the sample. Resected bladder lesions that lacked urothelial carcinoma were classed as benign (UC-) specimens. Bladder lesion specimens were collected at transurethral resection and stored at -80C. DNA was isolated from bladder specimens obtained during transurethral resection.

The sample comes from a study of T cell repertoires in urothelial bladder cancer (dated by TCRdb to 2018 to 2020). With regard to the full study: Of the approximately 12 resected lesions, three were clinical stage cT0, three were cTa, three were cT1 and three were cT2 or greater. Roughly 13 patients with bladder lesions undergoing transurethral resection were identified prospectively. In the study, clonality of the TCR repertoire in bladder tumors was compared against clonality in benign bladder inflammation. A total of 11 to 12 resected bladder lesions, made up of urothelial carcinoma (UC+) and benign (UC-) specimens, were studied. Overall study outcomes, separate from this receptor: The median percentage of tumor infiltrating lymphocytes was 2% in carcinoma specimens and about 13% in benign specimens. Fewer T cells were found in urothelial carcinoma specimens than in benign specimens, with medians of about 5,000 and 25,000, respectively. In carcinoma specimens a single T-cell clone made up as much as 17% of infiltrating lymphocytes, compared with 2% in benign specimens.

Per the germline V gene, SGHDT is the CDR1 and YYEEEE is the CDR2. A distance of 8 bases separates the germline ends of V and J, which lose 0 bases and 1 base respectively. Inclusive of the bounding cysteine and phenylalanine, the CDR3 is 14 residues long. Only CDR3 DNA remains: 42 bases, in frame from the first base. The chain employs TRBV5-6 and TRBJ2-7; TRBD1 might be the D gene, on 5 matching bases. Sequencing was carried out using bladder tissue. This TCR was sampled from a human donor with a benign inflammatory bladder lesion. The base sequence is TGTGCCAGCAGCTTGGGACAGCGATCCTACGAGCAGTACTTC. This is translated as CASSLGQRSYEQYF.